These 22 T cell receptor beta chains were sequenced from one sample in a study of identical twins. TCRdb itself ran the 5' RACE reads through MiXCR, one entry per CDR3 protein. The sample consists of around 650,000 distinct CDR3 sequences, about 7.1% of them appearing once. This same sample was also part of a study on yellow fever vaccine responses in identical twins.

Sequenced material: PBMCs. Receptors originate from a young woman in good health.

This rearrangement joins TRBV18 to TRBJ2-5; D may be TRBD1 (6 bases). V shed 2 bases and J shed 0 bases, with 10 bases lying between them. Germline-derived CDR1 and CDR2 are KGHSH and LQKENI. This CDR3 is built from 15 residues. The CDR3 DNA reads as TGTGCCAGCTCACCAGACAGGAGTTACCAAGAGACCCAGTACTTC. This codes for CASSPDRSYQETQYF.

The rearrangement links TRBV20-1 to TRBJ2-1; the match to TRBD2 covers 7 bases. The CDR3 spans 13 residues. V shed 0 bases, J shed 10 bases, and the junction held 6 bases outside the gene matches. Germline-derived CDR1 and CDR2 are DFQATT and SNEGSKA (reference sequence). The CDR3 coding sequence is TGCAGTGCTAGAGATAGTGCGGGAGAAGAGCAGTTCTTC. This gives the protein CSARDSAGEEQFF.

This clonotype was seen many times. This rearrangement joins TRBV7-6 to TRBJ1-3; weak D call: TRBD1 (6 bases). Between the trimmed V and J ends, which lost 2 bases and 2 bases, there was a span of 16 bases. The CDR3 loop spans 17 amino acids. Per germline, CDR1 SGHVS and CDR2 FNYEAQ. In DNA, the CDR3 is TGTGCCAGCAGCTTAAAATATAGGGGGGCAACTGGAAACACCATATATTTT. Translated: CASSLKYRGATGNTIYF.

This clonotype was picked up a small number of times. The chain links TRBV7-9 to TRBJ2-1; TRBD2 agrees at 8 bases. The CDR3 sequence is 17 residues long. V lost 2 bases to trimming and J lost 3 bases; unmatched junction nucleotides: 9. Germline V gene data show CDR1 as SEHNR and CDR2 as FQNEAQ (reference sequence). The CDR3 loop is CASSLNIRGGSYNEQFF. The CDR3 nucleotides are TGTGCCAGCAGCTTAAACATACGGGGGGGCAGCTACAATGAGCAGTTCTTC. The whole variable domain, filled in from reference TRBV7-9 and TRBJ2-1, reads DTGVSQNPRHKITKRGQNVTFRCDPISEHNRLYWYRQTLGQGPEFLTYFQNEAQLEKSRLLSDRFSAERPKGSFSTLEIQRTEQGDSAMYLCASSLNIRGGSYNEQFFGPGTRLTVL.

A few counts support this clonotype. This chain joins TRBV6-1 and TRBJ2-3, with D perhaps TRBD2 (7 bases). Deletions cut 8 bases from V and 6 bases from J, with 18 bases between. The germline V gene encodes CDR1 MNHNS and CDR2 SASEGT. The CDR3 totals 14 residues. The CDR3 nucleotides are TGTGCCAGCGAGGGGGGGAGGGCCAGCGATACGCAGTATTTT. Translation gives CASEGGRASDTQYF.

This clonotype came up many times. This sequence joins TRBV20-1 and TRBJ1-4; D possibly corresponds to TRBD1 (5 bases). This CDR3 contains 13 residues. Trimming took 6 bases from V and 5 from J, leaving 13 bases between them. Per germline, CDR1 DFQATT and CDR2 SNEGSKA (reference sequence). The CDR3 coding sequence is TGCAGTGCCGTGGGGCGGTGGAATGAAAAACTGTTTTTT. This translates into CSAVGRWNEKLFF.

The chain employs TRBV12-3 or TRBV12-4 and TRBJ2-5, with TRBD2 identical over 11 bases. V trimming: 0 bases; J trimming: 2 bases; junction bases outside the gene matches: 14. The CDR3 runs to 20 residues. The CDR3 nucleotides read TGTGCCAGCAGTTTAGCGCGTACCGGGGCGACTAGCGGGGAACAAGAGACCCAGTACTTC. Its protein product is CASSLARTGATSGEQETQYF.

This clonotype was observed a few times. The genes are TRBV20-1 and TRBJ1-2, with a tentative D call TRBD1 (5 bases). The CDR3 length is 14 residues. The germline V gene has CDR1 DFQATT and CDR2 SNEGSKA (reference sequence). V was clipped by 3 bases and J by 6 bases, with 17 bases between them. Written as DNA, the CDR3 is TGCAGTGCTAGCTCGGGCCCGAGGGGTGATGGCTACACCTTC. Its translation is CSASSGPRGDGYTF.

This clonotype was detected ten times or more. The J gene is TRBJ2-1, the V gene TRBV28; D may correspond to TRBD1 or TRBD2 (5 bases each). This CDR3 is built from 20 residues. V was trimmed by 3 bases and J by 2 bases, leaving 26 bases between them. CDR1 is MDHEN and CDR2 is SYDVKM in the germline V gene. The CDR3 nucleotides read TGTGCCAGCAGTTTTAATCTTGGGATTAAGGGGACGGATACCTACAATGAGCAGTTCTTC. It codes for CASSFNLGIKGTDTYNEQFF.

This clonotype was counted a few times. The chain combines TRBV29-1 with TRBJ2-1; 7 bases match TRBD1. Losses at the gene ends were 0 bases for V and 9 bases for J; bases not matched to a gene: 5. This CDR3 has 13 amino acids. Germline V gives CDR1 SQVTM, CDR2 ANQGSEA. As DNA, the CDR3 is TGCAGCGTTGAAGAAACAGGGGCGGGTGAGCAGTTCTTC. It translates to CSVEETGAGEQFF.

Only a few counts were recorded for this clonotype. The CDR3 region is CASSLPSGISYNEQFF. The CDR3, as DNA: TGTGCCAGCAGCTTACCTAGCGGGATCTCCTACAATGAGCAGTTCTTC. The chain joins TRBV7-8 to TRBJ2-1; TRBD2 agrees at 9 bases. CDR1 and CDR2 from the germline V gene are SGHVS and FQNEAQ. Germline trimming cut 2 bases from V and 0 bases from J; bases unmatched to any gene: 2. CDR3 size: 16 residues.

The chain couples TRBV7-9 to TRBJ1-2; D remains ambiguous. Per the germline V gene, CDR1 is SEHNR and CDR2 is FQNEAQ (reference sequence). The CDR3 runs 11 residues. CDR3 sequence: CAEGPNYGYTF. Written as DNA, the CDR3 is TGTGCTGAGGGCCCTAACTATGGCTACACCTTC. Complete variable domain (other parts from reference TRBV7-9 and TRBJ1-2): DTGVSQNPRHKITKRGQNVTFRCDPISEHNRLYWYRQTLGQGPEFLTYFQNEAQLEKSRLLSDRFSAERPKGSFSTLEIQRTEQGDSAMYLCAEGPNYGYTFGSGTRLTVV.

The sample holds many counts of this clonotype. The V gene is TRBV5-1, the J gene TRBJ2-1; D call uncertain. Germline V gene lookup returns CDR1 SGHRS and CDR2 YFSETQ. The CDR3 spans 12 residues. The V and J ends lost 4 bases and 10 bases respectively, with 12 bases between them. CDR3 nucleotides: TGCGCCAGCAGCCCGAATGATTACGAGCAGTTCTTC. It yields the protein CASSPNDYEQFF.

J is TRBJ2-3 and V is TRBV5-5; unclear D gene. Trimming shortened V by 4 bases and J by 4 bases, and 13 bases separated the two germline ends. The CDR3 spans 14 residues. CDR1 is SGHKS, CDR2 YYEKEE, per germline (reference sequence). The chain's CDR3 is CASSTPAAADTQYF. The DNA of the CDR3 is TGTGCCAGCAGCACGCCGGCTGCGGCAGATACGCAGTATTTT.

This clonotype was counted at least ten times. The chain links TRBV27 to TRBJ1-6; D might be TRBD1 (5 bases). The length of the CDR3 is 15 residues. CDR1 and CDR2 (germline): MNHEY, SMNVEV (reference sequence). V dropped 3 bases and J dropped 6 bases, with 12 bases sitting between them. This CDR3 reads CASSFPRRGNSPLHF. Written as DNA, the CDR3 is TGTGCCAGCAGTTTCCCAAGAAGGGGTAATTCACCCCTCCACTTT.

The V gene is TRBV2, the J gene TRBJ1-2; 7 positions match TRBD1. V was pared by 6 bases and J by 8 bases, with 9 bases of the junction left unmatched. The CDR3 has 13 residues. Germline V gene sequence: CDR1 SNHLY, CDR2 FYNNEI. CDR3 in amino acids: CASSRTGPEGYTF. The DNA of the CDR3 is TGTGCCAGCAGCAGGACAGGTCCTGAAGGCTACACCTTC.

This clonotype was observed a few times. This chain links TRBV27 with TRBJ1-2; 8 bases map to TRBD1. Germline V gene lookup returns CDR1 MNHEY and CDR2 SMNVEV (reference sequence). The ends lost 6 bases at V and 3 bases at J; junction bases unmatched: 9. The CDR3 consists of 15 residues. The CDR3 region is CASRPGQGTYYGYTF. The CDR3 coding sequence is TGTGCCAGCAGACCTGGACAGGGAACCTACTATGGCTACACCTTC.

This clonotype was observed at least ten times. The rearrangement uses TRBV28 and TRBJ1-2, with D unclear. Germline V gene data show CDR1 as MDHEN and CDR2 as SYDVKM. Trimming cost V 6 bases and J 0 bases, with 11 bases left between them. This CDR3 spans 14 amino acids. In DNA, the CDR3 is TGTGCCAGCAGAAAAAGCGGAACTAACTATGGCTACACCTTC. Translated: CASRKSGTNYGYTF.

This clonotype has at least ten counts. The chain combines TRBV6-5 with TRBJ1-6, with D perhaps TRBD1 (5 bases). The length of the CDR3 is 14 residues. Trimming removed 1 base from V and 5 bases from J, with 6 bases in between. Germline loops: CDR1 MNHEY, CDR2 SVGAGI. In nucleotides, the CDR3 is TGTGCCAGCAGTTACTGGGGGGATAATTCACCCCTCCACTTT. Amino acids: CASSYWGDNSPLHF.

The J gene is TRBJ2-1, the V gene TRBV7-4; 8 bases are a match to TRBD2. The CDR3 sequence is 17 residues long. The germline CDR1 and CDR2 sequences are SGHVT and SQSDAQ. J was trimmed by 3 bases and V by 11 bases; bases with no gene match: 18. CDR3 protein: CACCLIPGTSSYNEQFF. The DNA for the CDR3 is TGTGCCTGCTGCTTAATACCGGGGACTAGTAGCTACAATGAGCAGTTCTTC. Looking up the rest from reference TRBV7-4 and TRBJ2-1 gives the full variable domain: GAGVSQSPRYKVAKRGRDVALRCDSISGHVTLYWYRQTLGQGSEVLTYSQSDAQRDKSGRPSGRFSAERPERSVSTLKIQRTEQGDSAVYLCACCLIPGTSSYNEQFFGPGTRLTVL.

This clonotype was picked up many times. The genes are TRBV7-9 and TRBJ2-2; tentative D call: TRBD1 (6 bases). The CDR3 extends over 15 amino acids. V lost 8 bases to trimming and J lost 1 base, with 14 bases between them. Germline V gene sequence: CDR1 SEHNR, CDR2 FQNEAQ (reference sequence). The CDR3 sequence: CASRGGAENTGELFF. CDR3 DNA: TGTGCCAGCCGAGGGGGAGCGGAGAACACCGGGGAGCTGTTTTTT.

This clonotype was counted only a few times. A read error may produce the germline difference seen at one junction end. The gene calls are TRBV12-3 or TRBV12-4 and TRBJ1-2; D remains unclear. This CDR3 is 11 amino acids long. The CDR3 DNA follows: TGTGCCAGCAGTTTTGGAAGGCTAGTCGCCTTC. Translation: CASSFGRLVAF.